Each of the 18 T cell receptor beta chains below was sequenced from the same sample in a study of CXCR3-negative and CXCR3-positive naive CD8 T cells. Study conclusions and caveats: The study found more hydrophobic TRB CDR3s in CXCR3-positive naive cells than in CXCR3-negative naive cells.

The authors prepared UMI-labeled TRB cDNA libraries by 5' RACE. TCRdb re-analyzed the 5' RACE reads; it lists each CDR3 protein once, without DNA. This sample's table has 150,000 or so distinct CDR3 sequences. Antigen specificity for these receptors is unknown. Sequencing was performed on naive CXCR3+ CD8+ T cells from blood. Subset given: CD45RO-CCR7+CD27+CD95- naive CD8+ T cells expressing CXCR3 (TNR3+). The source is a human donor in good health. Some clones in this sample may be carry-over from other donors' samples.

The chain uses TRBV6-1 and TRBJ2-1. The CDR3 has 16 amino acids. In germline, CDR1 is MNHNS, CDR2 SASEGT. CDR3 region: CASSEAELYPYNEQFF.

The V call is TRBV7-9, the J call TRBJ2-2; no DNA is available, so the TRBD1 call from TCRdb remains unchecked. There are 15 residues in the CDR3. CDR1 is SEHNR, CDR2 FQNEAQ, per germline (reference sequence). The CDR3 sequence is CASSDSTSGTGELFF.

The gene calls are TRBV12-3 or TRBV12-4 and TRBJ1-1; TCRdb names TRBD1, which stays unverified in the absence of DNA. This CDR3 has 14 amino acids. The CDR3: CASILRPGFAEAFF.

The chain recombines TRBV4-1 with TRBJ1-2. The V gene's germline CDR1 is MGHRA and CDR2 YSYEKL. The CDR3 totals 15 residues. The CDR3 protein is CASSQSGTAEYGYTF.

The CDR3 sequence is CASSLPGLADTQYF. The rearrangement links TRBV12-3 or TRBV12-4 to TRBJ2-3. The CDR3 consists of 14 residues.

V usage is TRBV7-3 and J usage is TRBJ2-2; TCRdb proposes TRBD2, but this gene call is untestable without DNA. CDR3 length equals 18 residues. From germline, CDR1 is SGHTA and CDR2 FQGTGA. CDR3 sequence: CASSLEGGLAGDTGELFF.

The chain employs TRBV18 and TRBJ1-5; TCRdb's assignment of TRBD1 cannot be checked, as there is no DNA. The CDR3 totals 17 residues. Looked up from germline, CDR1 is KGHSH and CDR2 is LQKENI. The CDR3 protein is CASSLSSGQDSNQPQHF.

The chain has TRBV29-1 and TRBJ2-1; TCRdb names TRBD2, which stays unverified in the absence of DNA. This CDR3 has 15 residues. Per germline, CDR1 SQVTM and CDR2 ANQGSEA. CDR3 sequence: CSVRASGGVYNEQFF.

The chain combines TRBV7-9 with TRBJ2-7; without DNA, the TCRdb call of TRBD1 cannot be checked. The CDR3 runs to 15 residues. Per germline, CDR1 SEHNR and CDR2 FQNEAQ (reference sequence). This chain's CDR3 is CASSPWGDRSYEQYF.

This chain links TRBV20-1 with TRBJ2-1; absent DNA, TCRdb's TRBD2 call cannot be checked. The CDR3 spans 14 residues. Per germline, CDR1 DFQATT and CDR2 SNEGSKA (reference sequence). The CDR3 is CSAKTSGRAHEQFF.

This chain uses TRBV28 with TRBJ2-7; TCRdb indicates TRBD2, and absent DNA this call remains unverified. This CDR3 comprises 14 residues. Germline V CDR1 and CDR2: MDHEN, SYDVKM. CDR3 in amino acids: CASRSLRMDYEQYF.

The chain links TRBV29-1 to TRBJ2-5; absent DNA, TCRdb's TRBD1 call cannot be checked. The CDR3 extends over 12 amino acids. Germline V CDR1 and CDR2: SQVTM, ANQGSEA. The CDR3 loop reads CSVDGIRETQYF. The full variable domain, completed using reference TRBV29-1 and TRBJ2-5, is SAVISQKPSRDICQRGTSLTIQCQVDSQVTMMFWYRQQPGQSLTLIATANQGSEATYESGFVIDKFPISRPNLTFSTLTVSNMSPEDSSIYLCSVDGIRETQYFGPGTRLLVL.

The chain has TRBV13 and TRBJ2-1; TCRdb's assignment of TRBD1 cannot be checked, as there is no DNA. CDR3 length: 15 residues. The germline V gene encodes CDR1 PRHDT and CDR2 FYEKMQ (reference sequence). The chain's CDR3 is CASSADRERGDEQFF.

The chain joins TRBV27 to TRBJ2-7; TCRdb reports TRBD2, a call that lacks DNA to check it against. Germline loops: CDR1 MNHEY, CDR2 SMNVEV (reference sequence). This CDR3 contains 14 residues. The CDR3 here is CASGLAGVGYEQYF.

V is TRBV3-1 and J is TRBJ2-1; TCRdb designates TRBD2, a call that cannot be tested without DNA. This CDR3 comprises 22 residues. Germline CDR1 LGHDT, CDR2 YNNKEL (reference sequence). CDR3 residues: CASSSTAGDYPKAHGPYNEQFF.

The chain recombines TRBV7-3 with TRBJ1-1. The CDR3 is 16 amino acids. Germline lookup yields CDR1 SGHTA and CDR2 FQGTGA. The CDR3 sequence is CASRPLQQKLYTEAFF.

J is TRBJ2-7 and V is TRBV29-1; without DNA, the TCRdb call of TRBD1 cannot be checked. Germline V gene sequence: CDR1 SQVTM, CDR2 ANQGSEA. This CDR3 contains 17 residues. Here the CDR3 reads CSVEDLNDGTNPYEQYF.

V usage is TRBV7-9 and J usage is TRBJ2-1; as DNA is missing, the TRBD1 call by TCRdb cannot be tested. In germline, CDR1 is SEHNR, CDR2 FQNEAQ (reference sequence). The CDR3 is 14 amino acids. CDR3 region: CASSTGPPYNEQFF.